One and the same sample provided the 14 T cell receptor beta chains below, sequenced in a study of blood T cells in healthy people across ages. A sample-barcoded 5' primer and a J-beta primer mix were used in a second PCR of roughly 7 to 11 cycles. TCRdb called the 5' RACE reads again in MiXCR, with one record for every CDR3 protein. The sample lists about 650,000 distinct CDR3 sequences; 32% were seen once. The sequencing sample was made of blood. These receptors all stem from a woman at least 80 years old in good health.

The J gene is TRBJ1-2, the V gene TRBV7-9; TRBD1 agrees at 9 bases. V shed 5 bases and J 7 bases; nucleotides not matched to a gene: 17. This CDR3 contains 17 residues. Germline loops: CDR1 SEHNR, CDR2 FQNEAQ (reference sequence). DNA for the CDR3: TGTGCCAGCAGCCCGAGAGCCGGGGGGACAGGGACGGGTGGCTACACCTTC. This translates into CASSPRAGGTGTGGYTF. Combining the CDR3 with reference TRBV7-9 and TRBJ1-2 gives the whole variable domain DTGVSQNPRHKITKRGQNVTFRCDPISEHNRLYWYRQTLGQGPEFLTYFQNEAQLEKSRLLSDRFSAERPKGSFSTLEIQRTEQGDSAMYLCASSPRAGGTGTGGYTFGSGTRLTVV.

This clonotype was recorded many times. The chain carries TRBV18 and TRBJ2-5; 7 bases line up with TRBD1. The CDR3 contains 14 residues. V lost 4 bases, J lost 5 bases, and 7 bases stayed unmatched. Germline V gene data show CDR1 as KGHSH and CDR2 as LQKENI. The CDR3 nucleotides are TGTGCCAGCTCACACGGACAGGTTCGGGAGACCCAGTACTTC. Translation: CASSHGQVRETQYF.

For this clonotype: A much more abundant neighbour one base away suggests this may be a read error. This rearrangement joins TRBV5-1 to TRBJ2-5; TRBD1 might be the D (5 bases). The CDR3 has 12 residues. Trimming pared 4 bases from V and 13 bases from J, leaving 17 bases between. The germline V gene encodes CDR1 SGHRS and CDR2 YFSETQ. The CDR3 DNA is TGCGCCAGCAGCCACACGACAGCAGTCCGGTACTTC. Translation: CASSHTTAVRYF.

V is TRBV2 and J is TRBJ2-5; 8 bases agree with TRBD2. Trimming took 7 bases from V and 0 from J; bases not matched to a gene: 10. CDR1 SNHLY and CDR2 FYNNEI come from the germline V gene. The CDR3 has 16 amino acids. The DNA for the CDR3 is TGTGCCAGCACAGGGCGGGGGGTTATATACCAAGAGACCCAGTACTTC. Protein sequence: CASTGRGVIYQETQYF.

Only a few counts were recorded for this clonotype. The V gene is TRBV6-2 or TRBV6-3, the J gene TRBJ1-1; D is unclear. Germline values: CDR1 MNHEY, CDR2 SVGEGT. V lost 2 bases and J 4 bases, leaving 11 bases between the germline ends. This CDR3 contains 14 residues. The CDR3 DNA sequence: TGTGCCAGCAGTTACGGAGGGTGGAGCACTGAAGCTTTCTTT. This encodes CASSYGGWSTEAFF.

This clonotype was picked up many times. This sequence joins TRBV15 and TRBJ2-1, with D possibly matching TRBD1 (5 bases). The CDR3 has 15 residues. Deletions cut 1 base from V and 8 bases from J, with 15 bases between. CDR1 is LNHNV, CDR2 YYDKDF, per germline (reference sequence). The CDR3 protein is CATSRAQGFGDEQFF. In DNA form, the CDR3 reads TGTGCCACCAGCAGAGCCCAGGGTTTTGGGGATGAGCAGTTCTTC.

The rearrangement joins TRBV20-1 to TRBJ2-4; D gene ambiguous. The DNA end favors TRBJ2-7, so the J call may be wrong. CDR3 length equals 11 residues. In germline, CDR1 is DFQATT, CDR2 SNEGSKA (reference sequence). The CDR3 protein is CSASKVNEQYF. As DNA, the CDR3 is TGCAGTGCTAGTAAAGTTAACGAGCAGTACTTC.

Comments on this clonotype: Relative to the germline gene, one junction end is altered; a read error may explain this. The chain employs TRBV5-1 and TRBJ2-7; D tentatively fits TRBD1 or TRBD2 (5 bases each). This CDR3 comprises 15 residues. CDR1 is SGHRS, CDR2 YFSETQ, per germline. The CDR3 sequence: CVSSLDDSGSYEQYF. CDR3 sequence (DNA): TGCGTCAGCAGCTTGGATGACAGCGGCTCCTACGAGCAGTACTTC.

This clonotype was detected ten times or more. The chain couples TRBV5-8 to TRBJ2-3, with 10 bases that match TRBD1. Germline V gives CDR1 SGHTS, CDR2 YDEGEE. There are 13 residues in the CDR3. The trim removed 0 bases at V and 10 bases at J, leaving 2 bases unmatched. The CDR3 DNA sequence: TGTGCCAGCAGCTTGGTAGGACAGGGGGCGCAGTATTTT. This sequence encodes CASSLVGQGAQYF.

This chain joins TRBV11-1 and TRBJ2-7; D possibly corresponds to TRBD1 (6 bases). Germline assignment: CDR1 SGHAT and CDR2 FQDESV (reference sequence). V dropped 5 bases and J dropped 0 bases, with 8 bases sitting between them. This CDR3 contains 13 residues. CDR3 DNA: TGTGCCAGCAGCCAGGGGTTCTCCTACGAGCAGTACTTC. Its translation: CASSQGFSYEQYF. The variable domain in full, with the rest retrieved from reference TRBV11-1 and TRBJ2-7, is EAEVAQSPRYKITEKSQAVAFWCDPISGHATLYWYRQILGQGPELLVQFQDESVVDDSQLPKDRFSAERLKGVDSTLKIQPAELGDSAMYLCASSQGFSYEQYFGPGTRLTVT.

V is TRBV20-1 and J is TRBJ2-3, with D possibly matching TRBD2 (6 bases). V was clipped by 5 bases and J by 3 bases, with 15 bases between them. Germline CDR1 reads DFQATT; CDR2 reads SNEGSKA (reference sequence). The CDR3 contains 14 residues. The DNA of the CDR3 is TGCAGTGCTCCGGGACCTGCGGGGACAGATACGCAGTATTTT. It specifies CSAPGPAGTDTQYF.

This clonotype has a handful of counts. A read error may be the cause here, since a much bigger clone is one base away. V is TRBV29-1 and J is TRBJ2-1, with D maybe TRBD1 (6 bases). Near its end, the DNA agrees better with TRBJ2-7, so the J call may be wrong. This CDR3 comprises 15 residues. The germline V gene has CDR1 SQVTM and CDR2 ANQGSEA. CDR3 amino acids: CSATRQVPSYNEQYF. DNA of the CDR3: TGCAGCGCCACCAGACAGGTGCCCTCCTACAATGAGCAGTACTTC.

At least ten counts were recorded for this clonotype. The genes are TRBV7-2 and TRBJ2-5; D is possibly TRBD1 (5 bases). Per germline, CDR1 SGHTA and CDR2 FQGNSA. The V end lost 2 bases, the J end lost 3 bases, and 10 bases lay between the germline ends. The CDR3 sequence is 14 residues long. CDR3 in DNA: TGTGCCAGCAGCTTATTAGGGGTTAAAGAGACCCAGTACTTC. Encoded protein: CASSLLGVKETQYF.

This clonotype was recorded at least ten times. The chain uses TRBV27 and TRBJ2-7; 8 bases match TRBD1. The length of the CDR3 is 13 residues. Germline V lookup: CDR1 MNHEY, CDR2 SMNVEV (reference sequence). V lost 5 bases, J lost 2 bases, and 2 bases stayed unmatched. CDR3 residues: CASSRTGTYEQYF. In nucleotides, the CDR3 is TGTGCCAGCAGTAGGACAGGGACCTACGAGCAGTACTTC.